Listed here are 4 T cell receptor beta chains from one sample, sequenced in a study of shared clonotypes between healthy human individuals. Here immunoSEQ multiplex PCR was the method, and the copy in TCRdb shows in-frame clones only, minus some. This table holds 1.5 million to 1.9 million clones, approximately 98% found once. The sequencing input was naive CD4+ T cells sorted from blood. Subset given: CD45RA+ positively selected. The receptors here all came from a man under 40 in good health.

This clone was seen just once. The rearrangement links TRBV7-3 to TRBJ2-7, with D tentatively TRBD1 (6 bases). The CDR3 is made up of 15 amino acids. Trimming cost V 4 bases and J 5 bases, with 18 bases left between them. Germline CDR1 is SGHTA and CDR2 is FQGTGA. CDR3 nucleotide sequence: TGTGCCAGCAGCTCTCAGGGGATCTCGGGTGACGAGCAGTACTTC. This codes for CASSSQGISGDEQYF.

This rearrangement joins TRBV5-4 to TRBJ1-2; 11 nucleotides match TRBD1. Germline V gene data show CDR1 as SGHNT and CDR2 as YYREEE (reference sequence). This CDR3 has 17 residues. V lost 5 bases to trimming and J lost 3 bases; unmatched junction nucleotides: 12. The CDR3 region has the DNA TGTGCCAGCAGATCTCCGGGACAGGGGGGGTCGGACTATGGCTACACCTTC. This translates into CASRSPGQGGSDYGYTF.

V gene TRBV11-2 combines with J gene TRBJ2-7, with D unresolved. Trimming stripped 2 bases from V and 3 bases from J, with 8 bases between. Per germline, CDR1 SGHAT and CDR2 FQNNGV. The CDR3 contains 13 residues. The CDR3 here is CASSLNGHYEQYF. DNA for the CDR3: TGTGCCAGCAGCTTAAATGGCCACTACGAGCAGTACTTC.

This CDR3 is CASHYSGTGPQPQHF. The DNA for the CDR3 is TGCGCCAGCCATTATTCAGGGACAGGGCCTCAGCCCCAGCATTTT. The chain carries TRBV23-1 and TRBJ1-5; 9 bases align to TRBD1. TRBV23-1 is sorted into the ORF group, with uncertain function. The V segment lost 8 bases and the J segment 6 bases; nucleotides outside the gene matches: 11. The CDR3 is made up of 15 amino acids.